Below, 14 T cell receptor beta chains from the same sample are listed, as sequenced in a study of blood T cells in healthy people across ages. The authors ran a second PCR of about 6 to 11 cycles using a sample-barcoded 5' primer and a J-beta primer mix. Using its own MiXCR run on the 5' RACE reads, TCRdb lists one record per CDR3 protein. In the table there are 950,000 to 1,200,000 distinct CDR3 sequences, more than 30% of which are singletons. Source material: blood. All receptors come from a young man in good health.

In its sample, this clonotype was seen once. The gene calls are TRBV6-2 or TRBV6-3 and TRBJ2-3; D is possibly TRBD2 (7 bases). The germline gives CDR1 MNHEY, CDR2 SVGEGT. V lost 8 bases and J lost 5, with 20 bases in between. The CDR3 contains 15 residues. The CDR3 spells CASLGGGRQRDTQYF. CDR3 DNA: TGTGCCAGCCTGGGGGGGGGCCGGCAGAGAGATACGCAGTATTTT.

V and J are TRBV20-1 and TRBJ1-5; 10 bases match TRBD1. Germline-derived CDR1 and CDR2 are DFQATT and SNEGSKA (reference sequence). V shed 5 bases, J shed 6 bases, and the junction held 7 bases outside the gene matches. The CDR3 totals 14 residues. The CDR3 sequence: CSAGGQGEGQPQHF. The CDR3 bases are TGCAGTGCTGGCGGACAGGGGGAAGGTCAGCCCCAGCATTTT.

The chain carries TRBV27 and TRBJ1-1; possibly TRBD1 for D (5 bases). Germline CDR1 is MNHEY and CDR2 is SMNVEV (reference sequence). This CDR3 has 12 residues. V dropped 8 bases and J dropped 7 bases, with 14 bases sitting between them. CDR3 region: CASREVGGEAFF. The CDR3 DNA sequence: TGTGCCAGCCGAGAGGTCGGGGGTGAAGCTTTCTTT.

As concerns this clonotype: The junction shows a germline mismatch at one end, possibly a read error. V usage is TRBV9 and J usage is TRBJ1-2, with D tentatively TRBD1 (5 bases). The length of the CDR3 is 13 residues. CDR1 and CDR2 (germline): SGDLS, YYNGEE. The CDR3 loop reads CVSSPGGYYGYTF. In nucleotides, the CDR3 is TGTGTCAGCAGCCCCGGGGGGTACTATGGCTACACCTTC.

This clonotype was counted between two and nine times. The germline gene is not matched at one end of the junction; a read error may be the cause. This chain uses TRBV4-3 with TRBJ1-2; 8 nucleotides agree with TRBD1. The CDR3 runs 16 residues. Germline CDR1 reads LGHNA; CDR2 reads YSLEER. The CDR3 region is CAGSQDLDRVLYGYTF. As DNA, the CDR3 is TGCGCCGGCAGCCAAGATTTGGACAGGGTATTATATGGCTACACCTTC.

The chain is built from TRBV7-9 and TRBJ1-6; 7 bases fit TRBD1. Germline loops: CDR1 SEHNR, CDR2 FQNEAQ (reference sequence). Trimming removed 3 bases from V and 7 bases from J; junction bases left unmatched: 6. The CDR3 has 15 residues. CDR3 nucleotide sequence: TGTGCCAGCAGCTTCTTCAGGGGGAGAAATTCACCCCTCCACTTT. It codes for CASSFFRGRNSPLHF. Drawing the rest from reference TRBV7-9 and TRBJ1-6, the complete variable domain is DTGVSQNPRHKITKRGQNVTFRCDPISEHNRLYWYRQTLGQGPEFLTYFQNEAQLEKSRLLSDRFSAERPKGSFSTLEIQRTEQGDSAMYLCASSFFRGRNSPLHFGNGTRLTVT.

The chain joins TRBV30 to TRBJ1-2, with D unresolved. CDR1 is GTSNPN and CDR2 is SVGIG in the germline V gene (reference sequence). This CDR3 region has 11 residues. Between the trimmed V and J ends, which lost 4 bases and 8 bases, there was a span of 11 bases. CDR3 region: CAWMWAGGYTF. The CDR3 DNA sequence: TGTGCCTGGATGTGGGCTGGGGGCTACACCTTC.

V is TRBV5-1 and J is TRBJ2-3; D unresolved. With 4 bases removed from V and 2 bases from J, the gap between germline ends came to 8 bases. The germline CDR1 and CDR2 sequences are SGHRS and YFSETQ. The CDR3 has 13 residues. In DNA, the CDR3 is TGCGCCAGCAGCCGGACCCCCACAGATACGCAGTATTTT. It encodes CASSRTPTDTQYF.

V gene TRBV15 combines with J gene TRBJ2-1; D is unclear. Trimming stripped 0 bases from V and 6 bases from J, with 6 bases between. The CDR3 runs 13 residues. Germline loops: CDR1 LNHNV, CDR2 YYDKDF (reference sequence). The CDR3 region is CATSRDRVNEQFF. The CDR3 DNA reads TGTGCCACCAGCAGAGATAGGGTCAATGAGCAGTTCTTC.

This clonotype was counted a few times. The chain recombines TRBV12-3 or TRBV12-4 with TRBJ2-1, with 13 bases that match TRBD2. V was clipped by 6 bases and J by 10 bases; unmatched bases: 9. The CDR3 is made up of 15 amino acids. The DNA of the CDR3 is TGTGCCAGCAGAGCCGGGACTAGCGGGGTCATCGAGCAGTTCTTC. It translates to CASRAGTSGVIEQFF.

Comment on this clonotype: A read error is likely, as this CDR3 ends without the conserved phenylalanine or tryptophan. The limits of the CDR3 on the DNA are not certain, so only TCRdb's listed CDR3 is given. The chain couples TRBV6-2 or TRBV6-3 to TRBJ2-5; the listed D gene, TRBD1, was not tested against the DNA. The CDR3 has 15 amino acids, counting both end residues. Germline values: CDR1 MNHEY, CDR2 SVGEGT. The CDR3 sequence is CASRRQANYGYTFGS.

The rearrangement joins TRBV6-2 or TRBV6-3 to TRBJ2-3, with 12 bases lining up with TRBD2. The trim removed 6 bases at V and 10 bases at J, leaving 11 bases unmatched. In germline, CDR1 is MNHEY, CDR2 SVGEGT. This CDR3 has 15 residues. This chain's CDR3 is CASSLLAGGTRAQYF. In DNA form, the CDR3 reads TGTGCCAGCAGCCTCCTAGCGGGGGGGACCAGGGCGCAGTATTTT.

The chain has TRBV6-5 and TRBJ2-3; the D is unclear. Trimming stripped 5 bases from V and 8 bases from J, with 11 bases between. From germline, CDR1 is MNHEY and CDR2 SVGAGI. The CDR3 consists of 12 residues. CDR3 nucleotides: TGTGCCAGCAGTGCCCCGGTTGGTACGCAGTATTTT. Translation: CASSAPVGTQYF.

This clonotype was observed a few times. The CDR3 nucleotides read TGTGCCACCAGTGAGAGGGACTTCTTGAGCTCCTACAATGAGCAGTTCTTC. Residues: CATSERDFLSSYNEQFF. The V call is TRBV24-1, the J call TRBJ2-1; the D gene is possibly TRBD2 (6 bases). V was pared by 4 bases and J by 0 bases, with 15 bases between. Germline V gene lookup returns CDR1 KGHDR and CDR2 SFDVKD. CDR3 length equals 17 residues.